This TCR beta chain was identified in a study of beta chain features in type 1 diabetes. In its sample, this clone was seen a few times. The antigen is not known. Study-wide findings and caveats: Sequencing the cDNA could make cells with high TCR expression show up more than they should. There was a moderate but significant shortening of TCRB CDR3s in all four CD4+ subsets of Type 1 diabetes patients. Naive, central memory and Treg TCRB repertoires appeared more alike in patients than in healthy donors.

CDR3 length: 14 amino acids. Germline V gene sequence: CDR1 MDHEN, CDR2 SYDVKM. The V end lost 6 bases, the J end lost 0 bases, and 10 bases lay between the germline ends. Sorted CD4+ subsets: naive, central memory, regulatory, stem cell-like memory (CD45RO/CCR7/CD25/CD127/CD95/CD27 panel). Every isolated RNA sample was fully reverse transcribed, so sequencing captured expressed TCRB transcripts. There were 3 million to 4 million reads on average in the naive, central memory and regulatory T cell samples. Sequencing used immunoSEQ multiplex PCR; TCRdb keeps in-frame clones, though not all of them. Among about 160,000 clones listed, approximately 8.1% were seen once.

The receptor comes from a man between 18 and 29 years old with type 1 diabetes. The V call is TRBV28, the J call TRBJ2-3; tentative D call: TRBD1 (6 bases). The specimen sequenced was central memory CD4+ T cells from blood. The CDR3 coding sequence is TGTGCCAGCAGCCGCCAGGGGAGCACAGATACGCAGTATTTT. Its protein product is CASSRQGSTDTQYF.